The clone carrying this T cell receptor (beta chain) was detected many times. Its cognate antigen is unknown. The data were obtained in a study of CD8 T cells in ankylosing spondylitis. General study findings and limits: In ankylosing spondylitis blood, a motif of roughly eight highly homologous TCR beta variants appeared characteristic.

The V end lost 2 bases, the J end lost 10 bases, and 9 bases lay between the germline ends. The CDR3 totals 12 residues. Quantitative 5'-RACE with molecular barcodes was used to make the TCR beta libraries. One entry per CDR3 protein results from TCRdb running MiXCR on the 5' RACE reads. Here the sample spans about 310,000 distinct CDR3 sequences, around 21% being singletons. The chain is built from TRBV12-3 or TRBV12-4 and TRBJ1-5; D is ambiguous. The specimen was blood, either unsorted or a sorted T cell fraction (not recorded which). The TCR sequence derives from a female donor with ankylosing spondylitis or in good health (not recorded which). CDR3 sequence reads: CASSLRASPQHF. The CDR3 DNA follows: TGTGCCAGCAGTTTAAGGGCGTCTCCCCAGCATTTT.